This T cell receptor (beta chain) was sequenced in a study of shared clonotypes between healthy human individuals. The table lists this clone with a count of one. Its antigen is undetermined. Donors were healthy HIV-negative adults without recently reported acute infections or vaccinations. Profiled with immunoSEQ multiplex PCR; TCRdb holds only in-frame clones, not every one. Of 2 million to 2.5 million clones detected, approximately 94% appear once; the ten largest clones hold 0.1% to 0.15%. Study-level results: Inspection by rarefaction showed sorted-subset sequencing to be incomplete despite large depth. Donor clonotype sharing was expected to depend on sequencing depth. Shared across a handful of donors were about 4.8% of the naive CD4 clonotypes.

The CDR3 loop spans 19 amino acids. Sequenced material: naive CD4+ T cells sorted from blood. Noted subset: CD45RA+ positively selected. This TCR derives from a young man in good health. The chain is built from TRBV21-1 and TRBJ2-7; TRBD2 reflects the table's D call only, with no check against the DNA. TRBV21-1 counts as a pseudogene. The CDR3 DNA reads TGTGCCAGCAGCAAAGGTGTTAGCGGGGGGGTCGCTACCACCTACGAGCAGTACTTC. Protein: CASSKGVSGGVATTYEQYF.